The T cell receptor (beta chain) under discussion was sequenced for a study of blood T cell repertoires in COVID-19. Using immunoSEQ multiplex PCR, the repertoire was profiled, and TCRdb retains in-frame clones only, with some absent. In the table there are approximately 130,000 clones, roughly 81% of which are singletons. This CDR3 contains 13 residues. The germline V and J ends were trimmed by 4 bases and 3 bases, with 10 bases remaining between them. From germline, CDR1 is SNHLY and CDR2 FYNNEI. The receptor was derived from a human donor in a cohort sampled during active COVID-19. The sample was peripheral blood. The V call is TRBV2, the J call TRBJ2-7; tentative D call: TRBD2 (5 bases). The CDR3 DNA follows: TGTGCCAGCAGTGCTCGACTACTCTACGAGCAGTACTTC. It codes for CASSARLLYEQYF.